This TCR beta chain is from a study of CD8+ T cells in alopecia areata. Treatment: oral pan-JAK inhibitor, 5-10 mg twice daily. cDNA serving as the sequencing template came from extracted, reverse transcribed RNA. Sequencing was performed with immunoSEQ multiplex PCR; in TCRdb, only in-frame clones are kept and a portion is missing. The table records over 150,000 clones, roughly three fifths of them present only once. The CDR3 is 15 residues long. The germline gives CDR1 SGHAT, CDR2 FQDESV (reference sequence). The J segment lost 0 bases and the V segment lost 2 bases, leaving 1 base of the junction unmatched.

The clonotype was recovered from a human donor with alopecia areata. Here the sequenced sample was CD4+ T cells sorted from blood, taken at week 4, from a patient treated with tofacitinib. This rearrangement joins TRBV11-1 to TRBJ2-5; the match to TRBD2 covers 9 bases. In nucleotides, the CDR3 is TGTGCCAGCAGCTTAAGCGGGGGGTACCAAGAGACCCAGTACTTC. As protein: CASSLSGGYQETQYF.